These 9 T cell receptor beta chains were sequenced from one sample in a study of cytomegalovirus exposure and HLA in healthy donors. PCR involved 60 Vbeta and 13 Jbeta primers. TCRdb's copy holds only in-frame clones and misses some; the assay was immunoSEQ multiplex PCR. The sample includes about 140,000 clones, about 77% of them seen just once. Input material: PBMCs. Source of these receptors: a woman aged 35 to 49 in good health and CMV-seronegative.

CDR3 loop: CASSLDWGGQPQHF. CDR3 DNA sequence: TGTGCCAGCAGCTTAGACTGGGGGGGGCAGCCCCAGCATTTT. This rearrangement joins TRBV7-2 to TRBJ1-5; a possible D gene is TRBD1 (5 bases). This CDR3 has 14 residues. Trimming removed 1 base from V and 7 bases from J, with 11 bases in between. Germline assignment: CDR1 SGHTA and CDR2 FQGNSA.

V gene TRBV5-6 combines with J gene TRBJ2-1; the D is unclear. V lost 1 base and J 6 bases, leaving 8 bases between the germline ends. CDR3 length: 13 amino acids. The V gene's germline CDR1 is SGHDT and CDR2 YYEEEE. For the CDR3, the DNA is TGTGCCAGCAGCTTGACGAGATTCAATGAGCAGTTCTTC. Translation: CASSLTRFNEQFF.

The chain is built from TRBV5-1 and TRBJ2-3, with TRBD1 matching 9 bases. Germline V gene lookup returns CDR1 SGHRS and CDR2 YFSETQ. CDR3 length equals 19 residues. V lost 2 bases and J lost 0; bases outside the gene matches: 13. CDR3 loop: CASSLVPTLTGGSTDTQYF. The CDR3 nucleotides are TGCGCCAGCAGCTTAGTCCCAACCTTGACAGGGGGAAGCACAGATACGCAGTATTTT.

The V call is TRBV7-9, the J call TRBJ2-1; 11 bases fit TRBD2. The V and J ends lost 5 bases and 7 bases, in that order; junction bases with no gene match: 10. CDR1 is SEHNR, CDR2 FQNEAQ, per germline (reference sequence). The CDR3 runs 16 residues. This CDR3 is CASSPKLAGGNNEQFF. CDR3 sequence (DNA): TGTGCCAGCAGCCCGAAGCTAGCGGGGGGAAATAATGAGCAGTTCTTC. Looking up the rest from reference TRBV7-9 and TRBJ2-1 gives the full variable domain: DTGVSQNPRHKITKRGQNVTFRCDPISEHNRLYWYRQTLGQGPEFLTYFQNEAQLEKSRLLSDRFSAERPKGSFSTLEIQRTEQGDSAMYLCASSPKLAGGNNEQFFGPGTRLTVL.

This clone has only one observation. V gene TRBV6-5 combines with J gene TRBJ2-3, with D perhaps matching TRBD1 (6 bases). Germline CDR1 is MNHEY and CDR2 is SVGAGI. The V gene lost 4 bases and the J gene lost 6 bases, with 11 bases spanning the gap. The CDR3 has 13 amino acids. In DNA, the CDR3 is TGTGCCAGCAGTTCAAACAGGGCGGATACGCAGTATTTT. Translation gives CASSSNRADTQYF.

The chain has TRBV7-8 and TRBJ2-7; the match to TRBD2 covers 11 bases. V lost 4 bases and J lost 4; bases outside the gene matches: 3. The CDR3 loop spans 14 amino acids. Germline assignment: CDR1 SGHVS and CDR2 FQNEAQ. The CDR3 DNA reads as TGTGCCAGCAGCTCCTCTAGCGGGGGGTACGAGCAGTACTTC. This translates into CASSSSSGGYEQYF.

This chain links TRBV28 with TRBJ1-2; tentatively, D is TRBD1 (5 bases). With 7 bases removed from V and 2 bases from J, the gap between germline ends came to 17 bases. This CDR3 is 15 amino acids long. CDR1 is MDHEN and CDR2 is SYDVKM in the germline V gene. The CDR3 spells CASTRQFRTNYGYTF. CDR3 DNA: TGTGCCAGCACCCGACAGTTTCGCACGAACTATGGCTACACCTTC.

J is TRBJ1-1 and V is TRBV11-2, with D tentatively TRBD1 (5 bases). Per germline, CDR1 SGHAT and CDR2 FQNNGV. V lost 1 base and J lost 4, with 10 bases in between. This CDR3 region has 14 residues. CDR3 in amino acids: CASSLVGQGTEAFF. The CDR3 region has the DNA TGTGCCAGCAGCTTAGTGGGGCAGGGCACTGAAGCTTTCTTT.

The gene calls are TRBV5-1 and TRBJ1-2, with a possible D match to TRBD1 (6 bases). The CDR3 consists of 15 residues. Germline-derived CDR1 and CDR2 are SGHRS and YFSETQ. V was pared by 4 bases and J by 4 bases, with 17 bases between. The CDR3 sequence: CASSLRTESSYGYTF. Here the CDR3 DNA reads TGCGCCAGCAGCCTAAGGACAGAGTCCTCCTATGGCTACACCTTC.